A selection of T cell receptor beta chains follows, all from one sample in a study of blood T cell repertoires in COVID-19. Sequenced by immunoSEQ multiplex PCR; TCRdb stores in-frame clones only, minus some. The data show a few hundred thousand clones, about 88% seen once. The material sequenced was peripheral blood. The source of these receptors is a human donor in a cohort sampled during active COVID-19. Both conserved end residues are part of each CDR3. The D gene is left open where the match is weak. Not all rows give a size; the values are once, few, many and, for expanded clones, a class.

TRBD1	NA	TRBV19	TRBJ1-1	CASSNTGGGTEAFF	TGTGCCAGTAGTAATACAGGGGGCGGCACTGAAGCTTTCTTT
NA	NA	TRBV5-6	TRBJ2-7	CASSLGGEAVF	TGTGCCAGCAGCTTGGGGGGGGAAGCTGTCTTC
TRBD1	NA	TRBV7-9	TRBJ1-2	CASIPDRDYGYTF	TGTGCCAGCATCCCAGACAGGGACTATGGCTACACCTTC
NA	few	TRBV5-8	TRBJ2-1	CASSLAGGNEQFF	TGTGCCAGCAGCTTGGCCGGGGGAAATGAGCAGTTCTTC
NA	NA	TRBV5-1	TRBJ1-3	CASTREPKLTGNTIYF	TGCGCCAGCACCCGGGAGCCCAAGCTTACTGGAAACACCATATATTTT
TRBD1	NA	TRBV3-1/TRBV3-2	TRBJ2-5	CASSQDNFGQGGETQYF	TGTGCCAGCAGCCAAGACAATTTCGGACAGGGAGGAGAGACCCAGTACTTC
NA	NA	TRBV25-1	TRBJ1-3	CASSGARQTVYF	TGTGCCAGCAGTGGCGCCCGACAAACCGTATATTTT
NA	NA	TRBV28	TRBJ2-3	CASRPPSGSGADTQYF	TGTGCCAGCAGACCCCCCTCCGGGTCCGGAGCAGATACGCAGTATTTT
NA	few	TRBV29-1	TRBJ2-6	CSVGGQPSGANVLTF	TGCAGCGTTGGTGGACAGCCCTCTGGGGCCAACGTCCTGACTTTC
TRBD1	NA	TRBV10-3	TRBJ1-6	CATQDRGWNSPLHF	TGTGCCACCCAGGACAGGGGGTGGAATTCACCCCTCCACTTT
TRBD1	NA	TRBV19	TRBJ1-2	CASSTHGGGGGYGYTF	TGTGCCAGTAGTACACATGGAGGGGGCGGAGGCTATGGCTACACCTTC
NA	NA	TRBV27	TRBJ2-1	CASSLSGDEQFF	TGTGCCAGCAGTTTATCGGGCGATGAGCAGTTCTTC
TRBD2	NA	TRBV29-1	TRBJ2-3	CSVGILAGVADTQYF	TGCAGCGTTGGGATACTAGCGGGGGTGGCAGATACGCAGTATTTT